Below are 29 T cell receptor beta chains sequenced from a single sample in a study of blood T cells in healthy people across ages. A J-beta primer mix and a sample-barcoded 5' primer were used in a second PCR of roughly 6 to 11 cycles. TCRdb processed the 5' RACE reads anew with MiXCR; each CDR3 protein has one entry. The sample includes roughly 1,700,000 distinct CDR3 sequences, approximately 30% of them seen just once. The sample consisted of blood. The receptor source for this set is a woman aged 25-40 years in good health.

This clonotype occurred a few times. V gene TRBV12-5 combines with J gene TRBJ2-7; D remains unclear. Germline CDR1 LGHNT, CDR2 FRNRAP. The CDR3 spans 13 residues. V lost 1 base, J lost 1 base, and 5 bases lay in between. The CDR3 here is CASGLDRSYEQYF. CDR3 coding DNA: TGTGCTAGTGGTTTGGACCGTTCCTACGAGCAGTACTTC.

The chain carries TRBV7-2 and TRBJ2-7; 8 bases align to TRBD1. This CDR3 spans 16 amino acids. Germline CDR1 SGHTA, CDR2 FQGNSA. J lost 5 bases, V lost 5 bases, and 14 bases had no gene match. CDR3 sequence reads: CASSPTRDRIYNEQYF. CDR3 DNA: TGTGCCAGCAGCCCCACGAGGGACAGGATCTACAACGAGCAGTACTTC.

This clonotype was recorded only once. The J gene is TRBJ2-3, the V gene TRBV9; D uncertain. The germline V and J ends were trimmed by 0 bases and 2 bases, with 13 bases remaining between them. The V gene's germline CDR1 is SGDLS and CDR2 YYNGEE. The length of the CDR3 is 16 residues. This chain's CDR3 is CASSVVWVGDTDTQYF. CDR3 DNA sequence: TGTGCCAGCAGCGTAGTGTGGGTTGGAGACACAGATACGCAGTATTTT. The full variable domain, in which reference TRBV9 and TRBJ2-3 provide the parts outside the CDR3, is DSGVTQTPKHLITATGQRVTLRCSPRSGDLSVYWYQQSLDQGLQFLIQYYNGEERAKGNILERFSAQQFPDLHSELNLSSLELGDSALYFCASSVVWVGDTDTQYFGPGTRLTVL.

About this clonotype: This may come from a read error, since a much larger clone is one base off. The chain carries TRBV4-1 and TRBJ2-4, with TRBD1 identical over 8 bases. This CDR3 has 17 residues. Germline values: CDR1 MGHRA, CDR2 YSYEKL. CDR3 sequence: CAGSQPTGAKAKNIQYF. As DNA, the CDR3 is TGCGCCGGCAGCCAACCGACAGGGGCCAAAGCCAAAAACATTCAGTACTTC.

The rearrangement links TRBV5-1 to TRBJ2-5; D gene ambiguous. The germline gives CDR1 SGHRS, CDR2 YFSETQ. The CDR3 totals 13 residues. V lost 4 bases and J lost 2, with 9 bases in between. For the CDR3, the DNA is TGCGCCAGCAGCCGTCTGACACAAGAGACCCAGTACTTC. Protein: CASSRLTQETQYF.

In its sample, this clonotype was seen a few times. This chain connects TRBV25-1 to TRBJ2-3, with D possibly matching TRBD2 (6 bases). The CDR3 is 15 residues long. Trimming removed 8 bases at V and 4 bases at J, with 19 bases between. Germline V CDR1 and CDR2: MGHDK, SYGVNS. The CDR3 reads CASGQTRVSSDTQYF. The CDR3 bases are TGTGCCAGCGGCCAGACTAGAGTCTCCTCAGATACGCAGTATTTT.

This clonotype was counted between two and nine times. The chain joins TRBV10-3 to TRBJ2-3; maybe TRBD1 (5 bases). This CDR3 comprises 14 residues. V was pared by 5 bases and J by 3 bases, with 12 bases between. The germline gives CDR1 ENHRY, CDR2 SYGVKD. CDR3 nucleotides: TGTGCCATCAGTCCAGGGATAAGTACAGATACGCAGTATTTT. It specifies CAISPGISTDTQYF.

The chain couples TRBV13 to TRBJ2-3, with D possibly TRBD2 on 5 matching bases. The CDR3 has 14 amino acids. V lost 3 bases to trimming and J lost 5 bases, with 12 bases between them. Germline V gene lookup returns CDR1 PRHDT and CDR2 FYEKMQ (reference sequence). The CDR3 region is CASSLGSSGDTQYF. In nucleotides, the CDR3 is TGTGCCAGCAGCTTGGGGAGTTCTGGAGATACGCAGTATTTT.

This clonotype appeared a few times. At one boundary the junction diverges from the germline segment, which might be a read error. The chain uses TRBV7-9 and TRBJ1-4; no firm D call. The CDR3 has 14 amino acids. Germline V lookup: CDR1 SEHNR, CDR2 FQNEAQ (reference sequence). Here the CDR3 reads CASNLVQINEKLFF. DNA of the CDR3: TGTGCCAGCAACTTAGTGCAGATAAATGAAAAACTGTTTTTT.

This clonotype was counted only a few times. The chain has TRBV7-2 and TRBJ2-2; possible D gene TRBD1, 5 bases. This CDR3 comprises 16 residues. The V gene lost 1 base and the J gene lost 4 bases, with 13 bases spanning the gap. Germline-derived CDR1 and CDR2 are SGHTA and FQGNSA. This CDR3 reads CASSLGKGLGTGELFF. CDR3 nucleotide sequence: TGTGCCAGCAGCTTAGGAAAGGGGTTGGGCACCGGGGAGCTGTTTTTT.

This clonotype was counted many times. One end of the junction varies from germline; a read error may be responsible. This sequence joins TRBV29-1 and TRBJ2-1; 11 nucleotides line up with TRBD2. CDR1 is SQVTM and CDR2 is ANQGSEA in the germline V gene. This CDR3 is 19 amino acids long. The CDR3 nucleotides read TGCAACGTTGCGAAGTTGGGGACTAGCGGAGGAAGGGGTTACAATGAGCAGTTCTTC. Protein product: CNVAKLGTSGGRGYNEQFF.

This clonotype was seen repeatedly, ten times or more. The J gene is TRBJ2-7, the V gene TRBV11-2, with D possibly being TRBD1 (6 bases). V was shortened by 1 base and J by 5 bases, with 9 bases between the two germline ends. The germline V gene has CDR1 SGHAT and CDR2 FQNNGV. The CDR3 runs 13 residues. CDR3 sequence reads: CASSLVQGDEQYF. CDR3 nucleotides: TGTGCCAGCAGCTTAGTACAGGGTGACGAGCAGTACTTC.

The rearrangement links TRBV7-2 to TRBJ2-1; weak D call: TRBD2 (6 bases). Trimming pared 5 bases from V and 5 bases from J, leaving 22 bases between. The CDR3 covers 17 residues. The germline V gene encodes CDR1 SGHTA and CDR2 FQGNSA. CDR3 nucleotide sequence: TGTGCCAGCAGCCAAGAAGGTACGGGAGTACCACACAATGAGCAGTTCTTC. This sequence encodes CASSQEGTGVPHNEQFF.

The chain carries TRBV10-3 and TRBJ2-1; possibly TRBD1 for D (5 bases). Trimming cost V 10 bases and J 6 bases, with 16 bases left between them. The germline CDR1 and CDR2 sequences are ENHRY and SYGVKD. This CDR3 region has 13 residues. The CDR3 protein is CATLPTESNEQFF. CDR3 in DNA: TGTGCCACCCTTCCGACAGAAAGCAATGAGCAGTTCTTC.

This clonotype was counted only a few times. The CDR3 reads CASSWTSGTYYEQYF. The DNA for the CDR3 is TGTGCCAGCAGCTGGACTAGCGGGACATACTACGAGCAGTACTTC. The chain combines TRBV7-2 with TRBJ2-7; 12 bases line up with TRBD2. Trimming removed 4 bases from V and 3 bases from J; junction bases left unmatched: 4. Germline CDR1 reads SGHTA; CDR2 reads FQGNSA. This CDR3 spans 15 amino acids.

This clonotype was counted a few times. The chain is built from TRBV12-3 or TRBV12-4 and TRBJ1-3, with D hard to call. This CDR3 has 16 amino acids. Trimming removed 4 bases at V and 0 bases at J, with 13 bases between. As DNA, the CDR3 is TGTGCCAGCAGTTCTACTTCGCAGAGCTCTGGAAACACCATATATTTT. It encodes CASSSTSQSSGNTIYF.

The chain carries TRBV7-9 and TRBJ1-2; D perhaps matches TRBD1 (6 bases). The CDR3 runs 15 residues. V dropped 3 bases and J dropped 4 bases, with 15 bases sitting between them. Germline lookup yields CDR1 SEHNR and CDR2 FQNEAQ (reference sequence). The CDR3 here is CASSLDAGAGYGYTF. In DNA form, the CDR3 reads TGTGCCAGCAGCTTGGATGCGGGGGCAGGCTATGGCTACACCTTC.

V gene TRBV20-1 combines with J gene TRBJ2-2, with 12 bases identical to TRBD2. The CDR3 consists of 14 residues. Germline trimming cut 6 bases from V and 7 bases from J; bases unmatched to any gene: 6. In germline, CDR1 is DFQATT, CDR2 SNEGSKA (reference sequence). The CDR3 spells CSAPRTSGVGELFF. The CDR3 DNA reads TGCAGTGCACCCAGGACTAGCGGGGTCGGGGAGCTGTTTTTT.

The genes are TRBV5-6 and TRBJ2-1; 9 nucleotides line up with TRBD2. Germline V gene data show CDR1 as SGHDT and CDR2 as YYEEEE. The trim removed 5 bases at V and 3 bases at J, leaving 6 bases unmatched. The CDR3 sequence is 15 residues long. CDR3 region: CASRLAGELYNEQFF. In nucleotides, the CDR3 is TGTGCCAGCAGATTAGCGGGAGAGCTCTACAATGAGCAGTTCTTC.

The chain couples TRBV20-1 to TRBJ1-2, with D perhaps matching TRBD1 (5 bases). This CDR3 region has 13 residues. Trimming took 6 bases from V and 0 from J, leaving 11 bases between them. The germline gives CDR1 DFQATT, CDR2 SNEGSKA (reference sequence). CDR3 sequence: CSAQRGANYGYTF. DNA of the CDR3: TGCAGTGCCCAGAGGGGAGCTAACTATGGCTACACCTTC.

V usage is TRBV12-3 or TRBV12-4 and J usage is TRBJ2-1, with D perhaps TRBD1 or TRBD2 (5 bases each). This CDR3 comprises 19 residues. Trimming left V 5 bases short and J 2 bases short, with 25 bases between. The CDR3 sequence: CASSPEVDRGAGPYNEQFF. CDR3 in DNA: TGTGCCAGCAGTCCCGAGGTAGATAGAGGGGCCGGCCCCTACAATGAGCAGTTCTTC.

The V gene is TRBV20-1, the J gene TRBJ1-1, with D hard to call. Germline V gene data show CDR1 as DFQATT and CDR2 as SNEGSKA (reference sequence). The CDR3 covers 12 residues. Trimming left V 3 bases short and J 11 bases short, with 16 bases between. The CDR3 sequence: CSASAGSGVAFF. The CDR3, as DNA: TGCAGTGCTAGTGCCGGGAGCGGGGTGGCTTTCTTT.

The chain has TRBV14 and TRBJ2-5; the D gene is possibly TRBD1 (5 bases). The end of the DNA fits TRBJ2-7 better, so the J call may be wrong. The CDR3 has 14 amino acids. The V gene's germline CDR1 is SGHDN and CDR2 FVKESK. The CDR3 DNA sequence: TGTGCCAGCAGCCAAGATTTCAGGGTGGGCGAGCAGTACTTC. The encoded protein is CASSQDFRVGEQYF.

The J gene is TRBJ2-7, the V gene TRBV11-2; D is perhaps TRBD2 (5 bases). The CDR3 contains 15 residues. Germline V CDR1 and CDR2: SGHAT, FQNNGV. The germline V and J ends were trimmed by 3 bases and 1 base, with 13 bases remaining between them. This CDR3 reads CASSLAPTRSYEQYF. As DNA, the CDR3 is TGTGCCAGCAGCTTGGCACCAACTAGATCCTACGAGCAGTACTTC.

This clonotype was observed a few times. The CDR3 nucleotides read TGTGCCAGCACGCGGACCAACGTCCTGACTTTC. Amino acids: CASTRTNVLTF. The chain has TRBV25-1 and TRBJ2-6; D ambiguous. V was shortened by 7 bases and J by 8 bases, with 6 bases between the two germline ends. The CDR3 is 11 amino acids. CDR1 and CDR2 (germline): MGHDK, SYGVNS.

The chain combines TRBV5-1 with TRBJ1-2; D gene uncertain. Germline values: CDR1 SGHRS, CDR2 YFSETQ. The CDR3 loop spans 14 amino acids. With 2 bases removed from V and 8 bases from J, the gap between germline ends came to 16 bases. The CDR3 nucleotides read TGCGCCAGCAGCTTTGGCGAGTCCAACGGGGGCTACACCTTC. The encoded protein is CASSFGESNGGYTF.

The chain uses TRBV29-1 and TRBJ2-2; 9 bases map to TRBD1. CDR3 size: 15 residues. Germline trimming cut 3 bases from V and 6 bases from J; bases unmatched to any gene: 8. CDR1 is SQVTM, CDR2 ANQGSEA, per germline. This CDR3 is CSVDLGQGRAGELFF. The CDR3 nucleotides read TGCAGCGTTGATTTAGGACAGGGGAGGGCCGGGGAGCTGTTTTTT.

This clonotype was observed many times. The V gene is TRBV24-1, the J gene TRBJ2-5; the D is unclear. The CDR3 is made up of 13 amino acids. The V and J ends lost 5 bases and 0 bases respectively, with 6 bases between them. Germline V gene data show CDR1 as KGHDR and CDR2 as SFDVKD. CDR3 protein: CATSGHNQETQYF. The CDR3 coding sequence is TGTGCCACCAGTGGGCACAACCAAGAGACCCAGTACTTC.

In its sample, this clonotype was seen many times. One junction end does not reproduce the germline sequence, and a read error may be involved. V and J are TRBV3-1 and TRBJ2-5, with D maybe TRBD1 (6 bases). Germline assignment: CDR1 LGHDT and CDR2 YNNKEL (reference sequence). CDR3 length: 13 amino acids. The CDR3 coding sequence is TGCGCCAGCAGCCAAGAAAGGGGGGAGACCCAGTACTTC. Translated: CASSQERGETQYF.